These 12 T cell receptor beta chains were sequenced from one sample in a study of T cell responses to AZD1222 COVID-19 vaccine. Here immunoSEQ multiplex PCR was the method, and the copy in TCRdb shows in-frame clones only, minus some. The sample lists about 110,000 clones, 70% to 90% occurring once. The sequenced sample was peripheral blood, obtained on day 0 of AZD1222 vaccination. Receptors originate from an adult in good health.

This chain uses TRBV18 with TRBJ2-1, with 10 bases aligning to TRBD2. Germline V gene data show CDR1 as KGHSH and CDR2 as LQKENI. Unmatched junction bases numbered 8, after V lost 1 base and J lost 2 bases. The CDR3 covers 18 residues. The CDR3 loop is CASSPQASGGTTYNEQFF. DNA for the CDR3: TGTGCCAGCTCACCACAGGCTAGCGGGGGAACTACCTACAATGAGCAGTTCTTC.

The rearrangement links TRBV10-3 to TRBJ2-3; 9 bases agree with TRBD1. Germline loops: CDR1 ENHRY, CDR2 SYGVKD. V shed 11 bases and J 3 bases; nucleotides not matched to a gene: 12. The CDR3 sequence is 15 residues long. DNA for the CDR3: TGTGCCGCCCAACCCGGGACAGGGTTGACAGATACGCAGTATTTT. Translating gives CAAQPGTGLTDTQYF.

This chain uses TRBV5-1 with TRBJ1-1, with D perhaps TRBD1 (6 bases). Germline V gene data show CDR1 as SGHRS and CDR2 as YFSETQ. The CDR3 sequence is 14 residues long. The V end was cut by 0 bases, the J end by 1 base, with 7 bases between. CDR3 protein: CASSLDRANTEAFF. The CDR3 coding sequence is TGCGCCAGCAGCTTGGACAGGGCGAACACTGAAGCTTTCTTT.

The chain couples TRBV15 to TRBJ2-1, with no clear D. This CDR3 region has 15 residues. V was clipped by 1 base and J by 1 base, with 8 bases between them. Germline CDR1 is LNHNV and CDR2 is YYDKDF (reference sequence). The CDR3 reads CATSRAAVSYNEQFF. The CDR3 region has the DNA TGTGCCACCAGCAGAGCTGCGGTGTCCTACAATGAGCAGTTCTTC.

The genes are TRBV10-3 and TRBJ2-7; TRBD2 aligns across 7 bases. V dropped 2 bases and J dropped 5; count of bases not matched to a gene: 6. Per germline, CDR1 ENHRY and CDR2 SYGVKD. This CDR3 is built from 14 residues. CDR3 DNA sequence: TGTGCCATCAGTGAGGCGGGGGTCAGTAACGAGCAGTACTTC. Translating gives CAISEAGVSNEQYF.

The chain recombines TRBV11-2 with TRBJ2-1, with D maybe TRBD2 (7 bases). The CDR3 is made up of 12 amino acids. V gave up 6 bases and J gave up 7 bases, with 10 bases separating them. Germline V gene sequence: CDR1 SGHAT, CDR2 FQNNGV. The CDR3 is CASRGRGNEQFF. The CDR3 DNA is TGTGCCAGCAGGGGGAGGGGGAATGAGCAGTTCTTC.

The chain uses TRBV15 and TRBJ1-6; D is uncertain. Per germline, CDR1 LNHNV and CDR2 YYDKDF (reference sequence). The ends were cut back, 3 bases at V and 7 bases at J, with 10 bases in the middle. This CDR3 is 14 amino acids long. CDR3 loop: CATSSLGENSPLHF. CDR3 bases: TGTGCCACCAGCAGTCTTGGCGAGAATTCACCCCTCCACTTT.

The chain is built from TRBV21-1 and TRBJ2-7. TRBV21-1 is classified as a pseudogene. This CDR3 spans 15 amino acids. CDR3 coding DNA: TGTGCCAGCAGCAAAGCTCCCCGGGGCGGGTCCGAGCAGTACTTC. Residues: CASSKAPRGGSEQYF.

The sample holds a few counts of this clone. V gene TRBV7-3 combines with J gene TRBJ1-1; D gene ambiguous. This CDR3 is 13 amino acids long. Trimming cost V 2 bases and J 0 bases, with 4 bases left between them. CDR1 SGHTA and CDR2 FQGTGA come from the germline V gene. The CDR3 DNA sequence: TGTGCCAGCAGCTTACATATGAACACTGAAGCTTTCTTT. Encoded protein: CASSLHMNTEAFF.

CDR3 residues: CASSLQALAGYEQYF. The CDR3 DNA sequence: TGTGCCAGCAGCTTACAGGCACTAGCGGGTTACGAGCAGTACTTC. V and J are TRBV27 and TRBJ2-7; 9 nucleotides align to TRBD2. The CDR3 has 15 amino acids. V lost 6 bases, J lost 4 bases, and 10 bases stayed unmatched. CDR1 and CDR2 from the germline V gene are MNHEY and SMNVEV (reference sequence).

The sample holds one count of this clone. The chain links TRBV6-5 to TRBJ1-4, with TRBD1 matching 8 bases. Germline CDR1 MNHEY, CDR2 SVGAGI. The trim removed 2 bases at V and 8 bases at J, leaving 7 bases unmatched. CDR3 length equals 15 residues. CDR3 DNA sequence: TGTGCCAGCAGTTACCAGGGGGCGGGAGGGGAAAAACTGTTTTTT. Protein product: CASSYQGAGGEKLFF.

The gene calls are TRBV19 and TRBJ1-1, with TRBD1 matching 9 bases. Looked up from germline, CDR1 is LNHDA and CDR2 is SQIVND (reference sequence). V shed 5 bases and J 2 bases; nucleotides not matched to a gene: 9. This CDR3 has 16 residues. The CDR3 nucleotides are TGTGCCAGTAGTCCAAAAACACAGGGGGCAAACACTGAAGCTTTCTTT. The encoded protein is CASSPKTQGANTEAFF.